The 32 T cell receptor beta chains below were found in one sample sequenced in a study of T cells in Graves' hyperthyroidism and ophthalmopathy. Researchers amplified the TCR beta CDR3 regions from RNA transcripts. The TCR CDR3 first-round RT-PCR relied on the HTBI primer set. In TCRdb, the multiplex PCR reads were re-called with MiXCR into one record per CDR3 protein. The sample has 300,000 to 350,000 distinct CDR3 sequences, roughly a fifth seen once. Sequences were obtained from blood. The receptor source for this set is a woman aged 45 to 65 with Graves' hyperthyroidism.

This clonotype was detected ten times or more. The chain uses TRBV3-1 and TRBJ2-1; TRBD1 agrees at 9 bases. The ends lost 1 base at V and 4 bases at J; junction bases unmatched: 11. The CDR3 contains 18 residues. Germline values: CDR1 LGHDT, CDR2 YNNKEL (reference sequence). The CDR3 loop is CASSQAVFRTGVYNEQFF. The CDR3 coding sequence is TGTGCCAGCAGCCAAGCTGTCTTTAGGACAGGGGTTTACAATGAGCAGTTCTTC.

This clonotype was counted at least ten times. The chain combines TRBV27 with TRBJ2-1; D unresolved. In germline, CDR1 is MNHEY, CDR2 SMNVEV (reference sequence). The CDR3 contains 18 residues. V lost 2 bases, J lost 0 bases, and 17 bases lay in between. As DNA, the CDR3 is TGTGCCAGCAGTTTAGCCCTTCGAATGACGAGCTCCTACAATGAGCAGTTCTTC. Protein: CASSLALRMTSSYNEQFF.

This clonotype was picked up many times. The chain's CDR3 is CASSARALRGAGGRTEQFF. In nucleotides, the CDR3 is TGTGCCAGCAGTGCCCGGGCCCTCCGGGGAGCGGGAGGCCGGACTGAGCAGTTCTTC. The rearrangement uses TRBV2 and TRBJ2-1, with 9 bases aligning to TRBD2. The V gene's germline CDR1 is SNHLY and CDR2 FYNNEI. The CDR3 is 19 residues long. V was pared by 4 bases and J by 9 bases, with 22 bases of the junction left unmatched.

The chain uses TRBV9 and TRBJ1-5; possibly TRBD1 for D (6 bases). V was trimmed by 0 bases and J by 5 bases, leaving 6 bases between them. This CDR3 has 13 residues. Germline V lookup: CDR1 SGDLS, CDR2 YYNGEE. Written as DNA, the CDR3 is TGTGCCAGCAGCGTAGGGACAGATCAGCCCCAGCATTTT. Protein: CASSVGTDQPQHF.

This clonotype was counted only a few times. The CDR3 loop reads CASSQTENSYEQYF. The CDR3 region has the DNA TGTGCCAGCAGCCAGACAGAAAACTCCTACGAGCAGTACTTC. The chain uses TRBV7-2 and TRBJ2-7, with D possibly matching TRBD1 (5 bases). Germline V gene data show CDR1 as SGHTA and CDR2 as FQGNSA. This CDR3 is 14 amino acids long. The V and J ends lost 5 bases and 0 bases respectively, with 11 bases between them.

The chain has TRBV4-1 and TRBJ2-7; 8 bases agree with TRBD1. Germline V gene lookup returns CDR1 MGHRA and CDR2 YSYEKL. The V segment lost 5 bases and the J segment 3 bases; nucleotides outside the gene matches: 12. CDR3 length: 16 residues. The CDR3 nucleotides are TGCGCCAGCAGCACGTCCCCGGGACAGGCCTTCTACGAGCAGTACTTC. Translating gives CASSTSPGQAFYEQYF.

This clonotype was seen a few times. This chain links TRBV7-9 with TRBJ2-5; the match to TRBD2 covers 9 bases. In germline, CDR1 is SEHNR, CDR2 FQNEAQ (reference sequence). The V segment lost 1 base and the J segment 4 bases; nucleotides outside the gene matches: 7. The CDR3 is 16 amino acids. CDR3 sequence (DNA): TGTGCCAGCAGCTTAGGCGTAGCGGGAGCCCCAGAGACCCAGTACTTC. Translated: CASSLGVAGAPETQYF.

This clonotype was found many times. V is TRBV6-5 and J is TRBJ1-2; possibly TRBD1 for D (5 bases). Trimming shortened V by 0 bases and J by 1 base, and 9 bases separated the two germline ends. CDR3 length: 15 residues. Germline V gives CDR1 MNHEY, CDR2 SVGAGI. CDR3 in DNA: TGTGCCAGCAGTTACTCAGACAGTTTTAACTATGGCTACACCTTC. Translating gives CASSYSDSFNYGYTF.

CDR3 nucleotide sequence: TGTGCCAGCAGCCAGGGAGCCGTTAGGGCCTACGAGCAGTACTTC. Its translation: CASSQGAVRAYEQYF. This sequence joins TRBV3-1 and TRBJ2-7; D perhaps matches TRBD2 (5 bases). Germline V gene sequence: CDR1 LGHDT, CDR2 YNNKEL (reference sequence). CDR3 length: 15 residues. Trimming shortened V by 3 bases and J by 2 bases, and 14 bases separated the two germline ends.

This clonotype showed up many times. The genes are TRBV12-3 or TRBV12-4 and TRBJ2-1; TRBD2 aligns across 11 bases. J lost 3 bases, V lost 6 bases, and 1 base had no gene match. This CDR3 contains 14 residues. In DNA, the CDR3 is TGTGCCAGCAGCACTAGCGGGAGCTACAATGAGCAGTTCTTC. Amino acid sequence: CASSTSGSYNEQFF.

This clonotype appeared many times. V usage is TRBV27 and J usage is TRBJ1-1; D is perhaps TRBD1 (6 bases). The length of the CDR3 is 16 residues. Trimming took 2 bases from V and 0 from J, leaving 13 bases between them. Germline lookup yields CDR1 MNHEY and CDR2 SMNVEV (reference sequence). The CDR3 reads CASSLNRALMNTEAFF. CDR3 coding DNA: TGTGCCAGCAGTTTAAACAGGGCCCTTATGAACACTGAAGCTTTCTTT.

This rearrangement joins TRBV10-3 to TRBJ2-7; 9 nucleotides align to TRBD1. The CDR3 consists of 14 residues. Germline CDR1 reads ENHRY; CDR2 reads SYGVKD. CDR3 DNA sequence: TGTGTCACCGATCCGGGACAGGGTAATTACGAGCAGTACTTC. This codes for CVTDPGQGNYEQYF.

The chain combines TRBV27 with TRBJ2-7; TRBD2 is a possible D gene (5 bases). Deletions cut 8 bases from V and 1 base from J, with 15 bases between. The length of the CDR3 is 14 residues. The V gene's germline CDR1 is MNHEY and CDR2 SMNVEV (reference sequence). CDR3 DNA: TGTGCCAGCGGTCCACTAGGGAGATCCTACGAGCAGTACTTC. Protein sequence: CASGPLGRSYEQYF.

This clonotype was recorded at least ten times. The CDR3 bases are TGTGCCACCAGTGATTGGCGGGGGTACACAGATACGCAGTATTTT. This encodes CATSDWRGYTDTQYF. The V gene is TRBV24-1, the J gene TRBJ2-3; 7 bases fit TRBD2. This CDR3 has 15 amino acids. The V gene's germline CDR1 is KGHDR and CDR2 SFDVKD. The junction had 3 bases not matched to a gene; V was cut back by 2 bases and J by 2 bases.

Here the CDR3 DNA reads TGTGCCAGCAGCGTAGGGGGACAGGGTGGAAACACCATATATTTT. Protein: CASSVGGQGGNTIYF. The rearrangement joins TRBV9 to TRBJ1-3, with 9 bases aligning to TRBD1. The V gene's germline CDR1 is SGDLS and CDR2 YYNGEE. The CDR3 runs 15 residues. V was pared by 0 bases and J by 3 bases, with 1 base of the junction left unmatched. Full variable domain (missing parts from reference TRBV9 and TRBJ1-3): DSGVTQTPKHLITATGQRVTLRCSPRSGDLSVYWYQQSLDQGLQFLIQYYNGEERAKGNILERFSAQQFPDLHSELNLSSLELGDSALYFCASSVGGQGGNTIYFGEGSWLTVV.

Concerning this clonotype itself: A read error is possible here, since a much larger clone lies one base away. For the CDR3, the DNA is TGTGTCAGCAGCTTAATTGCTAGCGGCTACAATGAGCAGTTCTTC. Protein: CVSSLIASGYNEQFF. V is TRBV7-3 and J is TRBJ2-1, with 7 bases fitting TRBD2. The CDR3 runs 15 residues. CDR1 is SGHTA, CDR2 FQGTGA, per germline. The full variable domain, in which reference TRBV7-3 and TRBJ2-1 provide the parts outside the CDR3, is GAGVSQTPSNKVTEKGKYVELRCDPISGHTALYWYRQSLGQGPEFLIYFQGTGAADDSGLPNDRFFAVRPEGSVSTLKIQRTERGDSAVYLCVSSLIASGYNEQFFGPGTRLTVL.

This clonotype was found many times. The rearrangement links TRBV12-5 to TRBJ1-2; D may be TRBD1 (6 bases). The CDR3 sequence is 17 residues long. V gave up 3 bases and J gave up 3 bases, with 20 bases separating them. CDR1 and CDR2 (germline): LGHNT, FRNRAP. This CDR3 is CASGFSPSTGSDYGYTF. The CDR3 DNA is TGTGCTAGTGGTTTTTCCCCGTCGACAGGCTCAGACTATGGCTACACCTTC.

This sequence joins TRBV5-1 and TRBJ2-5; TRBD2 matches 8 bases. The CDR3 runs to 15 residues. The V gene's germline CDR1 is SGHRS and CDR2 YFSETQ. With V trimmed by 0 bases and J by 5 bases, 6 bases remained unmatched. CDR3 coding DNA: TGCGCCAGCAGCTTGGCCGGGAGGGGTCTCGAGACCCAGTACTTC. Protein product: CASSLAGRGLETQYF.

The chain is built from TRBV2 and TRBJ2-7, with TRBD1 as a possible D gene (6 bases). The V gene's germline CDR1 is SNHLY and CDR2 FYNNEI. V lost 6 bases and J lost 6, with 21 bases in between. The CDR3 has 15 residues. CDR3 coding DNA: TGTGCCAGCAGCTTAGAGGGCCAGGGGTTCTTCGAGCAGTACTTC. It translates to CASSLEGQGFFEQYF. Full variable domain (outside the CDR3, taken from reference TRBV2 and TRBJ2-7): EPEVTQTPSHQVTQMGQEVILRCVPISNHLYFYWYRQILGQKVEFLVSFYNNEISEKSEIFDDQFSVERPDGSNFTLKIRSTKLEDSAMYFCASSLEGQGFFEQYFGPGTRLTVT.

This clonotype was observed a few times. This chain connects TRBV20-1 to TRBJ1-4; TRBD1 agrees at 7 bases. The CDR3 length is 14 residues. Trimming at V came to 6 bases and at J to 1 base, leaving 5 bases not matched to a gene. CDR1 and CDR2 (germline): DFQATT, SNEGSKA (reference sequence). The CDR3 bases are TGCAGTGCAAACAGGGGAAGAACTAATGAAAAACTGTTTTTT. Its translation: CSANRGRTNEKLFF.

The chain recombines TRBV5-1 with TRBJ2-1; TRBD2 matches 9 bases. Losses at the gene ends were 4 bases for V and 6 bases for J; bases not matched to a gene: 14. Per germline, CDR1 SGHRS and CDR2 YFSETQ. The CDR3 extends over 17 amino acids. The CDR3: CASSPQTIAGVGNEQFF. CDR3 sequence (DNA): TGCGCCAGCAGCCCCCAGACTATAGCGGGAGTAGGCAATGAGCAGTTCTTC.

The chain is built from TRBV2 and TRBJ2-5, with a possible D match to TRBD1 (6 bases). The V end lost 5 bases, the J end lost 4 bases, and 17 bases lay between the germline ends. The CDR3 spans 15 residues. Germline V gene lookup returns CDR1 SNHLY and CDR2 FYNNEI. For the CDR3, the DNA is TGTGCCAGCAGTCAGATACAGGGTTCCGGAGAGACCCAGTACTTC. The encoded protein is CASSQIQGSGETQYF.

This clonotype was seen only a few times. The rearrangement uses TRBV28 and TRBJ2-3, with D maybe TRBD2 (5 bases). V was pared by 8 bases and J by 4 bases, with 16 bases between. The CDR3 is 14 residues long. CDR1 and CDR2 (germline): MDHEN, SYDVKM. The CDR3 nucleotides read TGTGCCAGCCGGCCCGAGGGTAGCTCAGATACGCAGTATTTT. Protein: CASRPEGSSDTQYF. The full variable domain, in which reference TRBV28 and TRBJ2-3 provide the parts outside the CDR3, is DVKVTQSSRYLVKRTGEKVFLECVQDMDHENMFWYRQDPGLGLRLIYFSYDVKMKEKGDIPEGYSVSREKKERFSLILESASTNQTSMYLCASRPEGSSDTQYFGPGTRLTVL.

This clonotype was picked up a small number of times. This sequence joins TRBV29-1 and TRBJ2-7; the D is unclear. The CDR3 covers 11 residues. In germline, CDR1 is SQVTM, CDR2 ANQGSEA. Trimming left V 1 base short and J 7 bases short, with 8 bases between. CDR3 sequence: CSVEGIGEQYF. CDR3 coding DNA: TGCAGCGTTGAAGGGATAGGAGAGCAGTACTTC.

This clonotype was seen many times. J is TRBJ2-7 and V is TRBV30, with D perhaps TRBD2 (5 bases). CDR1 is GTSNPN, CDR2 SVGIG, per germline (reference sequence). V lost 4 bases, J lost 2 bases, and 21 bases lay in between. The CDR3 runs to 16 residues. The CDR3 DNA sequence: TGTGCCTGGAAACCAAAAGGTTACACTAGAGCCTACGAGCAGTACTTC. Protein sequence: CAWKPKGYTRAYEQYF.

The sample holds a few counts of this clonotype. A much larger clone lies a single base off, so this may be a read error. The rearrangement joins TRBV20-1 to TRBJ2-7; D might be TRBD2 (5 bases). V was pared by 1 base and J by 4 bases, with 14 bases between. The CDR3 runs 14 residues. From germline, CDR1 is DFQATT and CDR2 SNEGSKA (reference sequence). CDR3 sequence (DNA): TGCAGTGCTAGAGGTTCGCCTAGCTCTTACGAGCAGTACTTC. It specifies CSARGSPSSYEQYF.

This clonotype has a count of ten or more. The CDR3 DNA follows: TGTGCCAGCAGTCCTCCTATAGCTGGGGTGAGCTATGGCTACACCTTC. Residues: CASSPPIAGVSYGYTF. The chain couples TRBV12-3 or TRBV12-4 to TRBJ1-2; D ambiguous. The V end was cut by 5 bases, the J end by 4 bases, with 20 bases between. CDR3 length: 16 residues.

The rearrangement uses TRBV20-1 and TRBJ2-7; 15 positions agree with TRBD2. Germline loops: CDR1 DFQATT, CDR2 SNEGSKA (reference sequence). Trimming removed 1 base from V and 2 bases from J; junction bases left unmatched: 6. The CDR3 consists of 17 residues. CDR3 sequence (DNA): TGCAGTGCTAGAGGTGGTAGGACTAGCGGGAGGGCCTACGAGCAGTACTTC. Protein: CSARGGRTSGRAYEQYF.

This clonotype was recorded many times. This chain connects TRBV28 to TRBJ1-1; D possibly corresponds to TRBD1 (5 bases). CDR1 is MDHEN, CDR2 SYDVKM, per germline. CDR3 size: 12 residues. The ends were cut back, 3 bases at V and 11 bases at J, with 13 bases in the middle. CDR3 protein: CASSLKDGGAFF. CDR3 in DNA: TGTGCCAGCAGTTTGAAGGATGGGGGGGCTTTCTTT.

CDR3 sequence (DNA): TGCAGTGCACCCGACGCCGGGGAGGCTTACTACAATGAGCAGTTCTTC. This gives the protein CSAPDAGEAYYNEQFF. The chain links TRBV20-1 to TRBJ2-1; possible D gene TRBD2, 6 bases. The CDR3 has 16 residues. Deletions cut 6 bases from V and 3 bases from J, with 21 bases between. The germline CDR1 and CDR2 sequences are DFQATT and SNEGSKA (reference sequence).

A single count supports this clonotype. The chain has TRBV19 and TRBJ2-7; maybe TRBD1 (5 bases). The CDR3 covers 13 residues. Germline V CDR1 and CDR2: LNHDA, SQIVND (reference sequence). Trimming shortened V by 5 bases and J by 3 bases, and 11 bases separated the two germline ends. The CDR3 loop reads CASSRARDYEQYF. CDR3 sequence (DNA): TGTGCCAGTAGTCGGGCCAGGGACTACGAGCAGTACTTC.

This clonotype came up a few times. The chain combines TRBV12-3 or TRBV12-4 with TRBJ2-2; 9 bases match TRBD1. CDR3 length equals 15 residues. Losses at the gene ends were 6 bases for V and 6 bases for J; bases not matched to a gene: 8. The chain's CDR3 is CASSPTGGFSGELFF. The CDR3, as DNA: TGTGCCAGCAGCCCGACAGGGGGTTTTTCCGGGGAGCTGTTTTTT.